The 18 T cell receptor beta chains given below trace back to one sample, sequenced in a study of blood T cell repertoires in COVID-19. Only in-frame clones appear in the TCRdb table, and some are missing; sequencing was by immunoSEQ multiplex PCR. Here the sample spans tens of thousands of clones, 90% being singletons. Sequencing used peripheral blood. Source of these receptors: a human donor in a cohort sampled during active COVID-19.

The chain couples TRBV30 to TRBJ1-2, with D possibly being TRBD1 (5 bases). V gave up 5 bases and J gave up 4 bases, with 20 bases separating them. The germline V gene has CDR1 GTSNPN and CDR2 SVGIG (reference sequence). This CDR3 contains 15 residues. The CDR3 DNA is TGTGCCTGGGTCAGTCAGGGATTTTTGTCCTATGGCTACACCTTC. This sequence encodes CAWVSQGFLSYGYTF.

V is TRBV9 and J is TRBJ2-1; 15 bases fit TRBD2. The junction had 6 bases not matched to a gene; V was cut back by 4 bases and J by 10 bases. The CDR3 consists of 15 residues. The germline V gene encodes CDR1 SGDLS and CDR2 YYNGEE. Here the CDR3 reads CASSSSGTSGREQFF. The CDR3 coding sequence is TGTGCCAGCAGCTCATCCGGGACTAGCGGGAGGGAGCAGTTCTTC. Together with reference TRBV9 and TRBJ2-1, the CDR3 gives the full variable domain: DSGVTQTPKHLITATGQRVTLRCSPRSGDLSVYWYQQSLDQGLQFLIQYYNGEERAKGNILERFSAQQFPDLHSELNLSSLELGDSALYFCASSSSGTSGREQFFGPGTRLTVL.

V is TRBV29-1 and J is TRBJ1-3; tentative D call: TRBD1 (5 bases). V dropped 7 bases and J dropped 0 bases, with 13 bases sitting between them. Germline V gives CDR1 SQVTM, CDR2 ANQGSEA. There are 14 residues in the CDR3. CDR3 protein: CSASRDSSGNTIYF. DNA for the CDR3: TGCAGCGCCTCGAGAGACAGCTCTGGAAACACCATATATTTT.

The rearrangement links TRBV6-2 or TRBV6-3 to TRBJ2-3, with a possible D match to TRBD1 (6 bases). This CDR3 has 15 amino acids. Looked up from germline, CDR1 is MNHEY and CDR2 is SVGEGT. V was pared by 2 bases and J by 5 bases, with 14 bases between. CDR3 DNA sequence: TGTGCCAGCAGTTACAGTTTCACAGGGCTAGATACGCAGTATTTT. Its protein product is CASSYSFTGLDTQYF.

This chain joins TRBV19 and TRBJ2-7; 7 nucleotides match TRBD1. Trimming cost V 4 bases and J 6 bases; bases outside gene matches: 9. Germline loops: CDR1 LNHDA, CDR2 SQIVND (reference sequence). The CDR3 has 14 residues. CDR3 residues: CASSTPGGRGEQYF. The CDR3 nucleotides read TGTGCCAGTAGTACCCCAGGGGGACGGGGCGAGCAGTACTTC. Supplemented by reference TRBV19 and TRBJ2-7, the full variable domain reads DGGITQSPKYLFRKEGQNVTLSCEQNLNHDAMYWYRQDPGQGLRLIYYSQIVNDFQKGDIAEGYSVSREKKESFPLTVTSAQKNPTAFYLCASSTPGGRGEQYFGPGTRLTVT.

The chain carries TRBV9 and TRBJ2-7; D remains unclear. Between the trimmed V and J ends, which lost 0 bases and 4 bases, there was a span of 11 bases. Germline CDR1 is SGDLS and CDR2 is YYNGEE. The CDR3 consists of 14 residues. CDR3 bases: TGTGCCAGCAGCGTAGCTCCGTCAGGTTACGAGCAGTACTTC. It translates to CASSVAPSGYEQYF.

This rearrangement joins TRBV18 to TRBJ2-7; perhaps TRBD2 as D (7 bases). Germline V gene sequence: CDR1 KGHSH, CDR2 LQKENI. Trimming left V 3 bases short and J 0 bases short, with 9 bases between. This CDR3 region has 14 residues. The CDR3 DNA sequence: TGTGCCAGCTCACCGGGAGGGGGCTCCTACGAGCAGTACTTC. It specifies CASSPGGGSYEQYF.

V usage is TRBV19 and J usage is TRBJ2-7; D might be TRBD2 (5 bases). V lost 3 bases and J 3 bases, leaving 12 bases between the germline ends. Germline V lookup: CDR1 LNHDA, CDR2 SQIVND (reference sequence). This CDR3 is built from 14 residues. The CDR3 sequence is CASSMNGMVYEQYF. In DNA form, the CDR3 reads TGTGCCAGTAGTATGAACGGGATGGTCTACGAGCAGTACTTC.

The V call is TRBV18, the J call TRBJ2-5; the D gene is possibly TRBD2 (5 bases). The CDR3 contains 13 residues. Germline V CDR1 and CDR2: KGHSH, LQKENI. The ends were cut back, 4 bases at V and 0 bases at J, with 6 bases in the middle. CDR3 protein: CASSLAYQETQYF. In DNA, the CDR3 is TGTGCCAGCTCACTAGCGTACCAAGAGACCCAGTACTTC. Together with reference TRBV18 and TRBJ2-5, the CDR3 gives the full variable domain: NAGVMQNPRHLVRRRGQEARLRCSPMKGHSHVYWYRQLPEEGLKFMVYLQKENIIDESGMPKERFSAEFPKEGPSILRIQQVVRGDSAAYFCASSLAYQETQYFGPGTRLLVL.

The rearrangement joins TRBV2 to TRBJ2-5; 14 bases align to TRBD2. The CDR3 runs 17 residues. Germline V gives CDR1 SNHLY, CDR2 FYNNEI. Trimming cost V 2 bases and J 5 bases; bases outside gene matches: 7. The CDR3 nucleotides read TGTGCCAGCAGTGAAAGGGGCAGGACTAGCGGGAGGGAGACCCAGTACTTC. Encoded protein: CASSERGRTSGRETQYF.

The rearrangement joins TRBV5-4 to TRBJ2-1, with TRBD2 matching over 8 bases. The CDR3 runs 15 residues. Germline V gene lookup returns CDR1 SGHNT and CDR2 YYREEE (reference sequence). The trim removed 0 bases at V and 4 bases at J, leaving 3 bases unmatched. CDR3 region: CASSLALAGYNEQFF. CDR3 nucleotide sequence: TGTGCCAGCAGCTTGGCGCTAGCGGGTTACAATGAGCAGTTCTTC.

The rearrangement uses TRBV2 and TRBJ2-7, with D perhaps matching TRBD2 (5 bases). The V gene lost 6 bases and the J gene lost 4 bases, with 7 bases spanning the gap. Germline loops: CDR1 SNHLY, CDR2 FYNNEI. This CDR3 region has 11 residues. CDR3 amino acids: CASRREYEQYF. Here the CDR3 DNA reads TGTGCCAGCAGGAGGGAGTACGAGCAGTACTTC.

The V gene is TRBV6-2 or TRBV6-3, the J gene TRBJ2-3; 9 bases are shared with TRBD1. With 5 bases clipped from V and 5 bases from J, the junction kept 5 bases outside the gene matches. CDR1 and CDR2 (germline): MNHEY, SVGEGT. This CDR3 comprises 14 residues. The CDR3 DNA follows: TGTGCCAGCAGTCGACAGGGGGTTGGAGATACGCAGTATTTT. Translated, it gives CASSRQGVGDTQYF.

CDR3: CATSPGLEREQYF. The CDR3 DNA reads TGTGCCACCAGCCCGGGACTAGAACGCGAGCAGTACTTC. This chain links TRBV15 with TRBJ2-7; the match to TRBD2 covers 8 bases. CDR3 length equals 13 residues. The J segment lost 6 bases and the V segment lost 5 bases, leaving 6 bases of the junction unmatched. CDR1 and CDR2 from the germline V gene are LNHNV and YYDKDF (reference sequence).

The chain employs TRBV19 and TRBJ2-1; D gene uncertain. V gave up 6 bases and J gave up 7 bases, with 10 bases separating them. CDR1 is LNHDA, CDR2 SQIVND, per germline (reference sequence). There are 12 residues in the CDR3. CDR3 loop: CASSPRPNEQFF. CDR3 DNA: TGTGCCAGTAGCCCTCGTCCGAATGAGCAGTTCTTC.

The chain has TRBV19 and TRBJ1-4; D is undetermined. V gave up 4 bases and J gave up 8 bases, with 5 bases separating them. This CDR3 is 11 amino acids long. Germline CDR1 reads LNHDA; CDR2 reads SQIVND (reference sequence). The CDR3 nucleotides read TGTGCCAGTAGTACCGGGGAAAAACTGTTTTTT. It encodes CASSTGEKLFF.

The chain has TRBV10-3 and TRBJ2-3; D may be TRBD2 (6 bases). V was trimmed by 2 bases and J by 0 bases, leaving 12 bases between them. This CDR3 is built from 16 residues. Germline-derived CDR1 and CDR2 are ENHRY and SYGVKD. CDR3 sequence (DNA): TGTGCCATCAGTGAGGGGGCGGGACTGAGCACAGATACGCAGTATTTT. It codes for CAISEGAGLSTDTQYF.

This clone was counted once. The chain recombines TRBV19 with TRBJ2-1, with 8 bases matching TRBD2. Per germline, CDR1 LNHDA and CDR2 SQIVND (reference sequence). J was trimmed by 4 bases and V by 4 bases; bases with no gene match: 6. CDR3 length: 15 amino acids. In nucleotides, the CDR3 is TGTGCCAGTAGTAGGGCTAGCGGGCATTACAATGAGCAGTTCTTC. It is translated as CASSRASGHYNEQFF.